This passage covers 17 T cell receptor beta chains from one sample sequenced in a study of T cell responses to AZD1222 COVID-19 vaccine listed by TCRdb under 2021. Taken with the paper, the label for time point translates to: about 28 days (+/-7) after the second vaccine dose. Receptor amplification or capture employed the immunoSEQ multiplex PCR assay. This is the immuneACCESS table as TCRdb keeps it, with only in-frame sequences that have V and J called. A part of the clones is gone; compared with another copy, unresolved V genes explain less than half, and the rest is unexplained. The sample includes more than 75,000 clones, with around four fifths observed a single time. The ten largest clones capture approximately 1.3% of the sample. The input for sequencing was peripheral blood, taken 28 days after the second AZD1222 dose. The source of these receptors is an adult who received the AZD1222 COVID-19 vaccine.

This sequence joins TRBV11-2 and TRBJ2-1; D is possibly TRBD2 (6 bases). V was shortened by 4 bases and J by 6 bases, with 13 bases between the two germline ends. Germline CDR1 SGHAT, CDR2 FQNNGV. CDR3 length: 14 amino acids. DNA of the CDR3: TGTGCCAGCAGCTCCCAGTTGGAGGGCAATGAGCAGTTCTTC. This sequence encodes CASSSQLEGNEQFF.

The chain joins TRBV27 to TRBJ2-1; 14 bases agree with TRBD2. V was pared by 2 bases and J by 3 bases, with 0 bases of the junction left unmatched. The CDR3 sequence is 16 residues long. Germline V CDR1 and CDR2: MNHEY, SMNVEV (reference sequence). CDR3 sequence (DNA): TGTGCCAGCAGTTTAGGGACTAGCGGGAGCTACAATGAGCAGTTCTTC. Protein sequence: CASSLGTSGSYNEQFF.

This CDR3 is CASSLYTGVNQPQHF. The DNA of the CDR3 is TGTGCCAGCAGCTTATATACGGGGGTAAATCAGCCCCAGCATTTT. The rearrangement joins TRBV7-2 to TRBJ1-5; tentative D call: TRBD1 (5 bases). Germline CDR1 reads SGHTA; CDR2 reads FQGNSA. The CDR3 is 15 residues long. Trimming took 2 bases from V and 4 from J, leaving 12 bases between them.

V is TRBV3-1 (or the pseudogene TRBV3-2) and J is TRBJ2-3; tentatively, D is TRBD2 (7 bases). V was clipped by 2 bases and J by 2 bases, with 26 bases between them. The CDR3 is made up of 20 amino acids. Germline V gene lookup returns CDR1 LGHDT and CDR2 YNNKEL (reference sequence). As DNA, the CDR3 is TGTGCCAGCAGCCAAAAGGGGGGCCTACTAGCGCGCTTTAACACAGATACGCAGTATTTT. Amino acids: CASSQKGGLLARFNTDTQYF.

V gene TRBV19 combines with J gene TRBJ2-7; D is undetermined. Trimming cost V 3 bases and J 2 bases, with 14 bases left between them. The CDR3 runs 15 residues. Germline CDR1 reads LNHDA; CDR2 reads SQIVND (reference sequence). In DNA form, the CDR3 reads TGTGCCAGTAGTATTTCACCGGGTGCCACCTACGAGCAGTACTTC. Amino acids: CASSISPGATYEQYF.

J is TRBJ2-3 and V is TRBV28; a possible D gene is TRBD2 (6 bases). The CDR3 has 19 residues. In germline, CDR1 is MDHEN, CDR2 SYDVKM. Deletions cut 4 bases from V and 4 bases from J, with 27 bases between. This CDR3 reads CASSSVVAWGGLKPDTQYF. In DNA, the CDR3 is TGTGCCAGCAGTTCTGTGGTCGCTTGGGGAGGCCTTAAGCCAGATACGCAGTATTTT.

The CDR3 reads CASSFRDRGRSNEKLFF. CDR3 DNA: TGTGCCAGCAGTTTTCGGGACAGGGGACGATCTAATGAAAAACTGTTTTTT. This chain links TRBV28 with TRBJ1-4; TRBD1 matches 10 bases. V lost 3 bases, J lost 3 bases, and 7 bases stayed unmatched. The germline CDR1 and CDR2 sequences are MDHEN and SYDVKM. The CDR3 sequence is 17 residues long.

The chain joins TRBV28 to TRBJ1-1, with 8 bases aligning to TRBD1. V was pared by 7 bases and J by 4 bases, with 8 bases of the junction left unmatched. Per the germline V gene, CDR1 is MDHEN and CDR2 is SYDVKM. The CDR3 length is 14 residues. The CDR3 bases are TGTGCCAGCACTACCTGGACAGGGATCACTGAAGCTTTCTTT. Translating gives CASTTWTGITEAFF.

The count of this clone is one. V gene TRBV4-1 combines with J gene TRBJ1-2; possible D gene TRBD1, 5 bases. Germline values: CDR1 MGHRA, CDR2 YSYEKL. The V gene lost 3 bases and the J gene lost 8 bases, with 16 bases spanning the gap. This CDR3 is 14 amino acids long. CDR3 DNA sequence: TGCGCCAGCAGCCAGGGCCTTCTGGGGCGCGGCTACACCTTC. It encodes CASSQGLLGRGYTF.

The chain carries TRBV7-6 and TRBJ2-7, with 11 bases that match TRBD2. The CDR3 runs to 19 residues. The germline V gene has CDR1 SGHVS and CDR2 FNYEAQ. Trimming cost V 0 bases and J 2 bases; bases outside gene matches: 12. The CDR3: CASSLAGLLAGVPPYEQYF. In DNA form, the CDR3 reads TGTGCCAGCAGCTTAGCGGGCTTACTAGCGGGAGTCCCCCCCTACGAGCAGTACTTC. The whole variable domain, remainder taken from reference TRBV7-6 and TRBJ2-7, is GAGVSQSPRYKVTKRGQDVALRCDPISGHVSLYWYRQALGQGPEFLTYFNYEAQQDKSGLPNDRFSAERPEGSISTLTIQRTEQRDSAMYRCASSLAGLLAGVPPYEQYFGPGTRLTVT.

This chain joins TRBV2 and TRBJ1-1; TRBD1 aligns across 7 bases. The length of the CDR3 is 12 residues. V shed 5 bases and J 6 bases; nucleotides not matched to a gene: 3. Germline V gene sequence: CDR1 SNHLY, CDR2 FYNNEI. The CDR3 DNA reads as TGTGCCAGCAGTCCCGACAGGGCTGAAGCTTTCTTT. Its translation: CASSPDRAEAFF.

CDR3 sequence: CAWSAPLGLALYEQYF. As DNA, the CDR3 is TGTGCCTGGAGTGCACCCCTAGGACTAGCTCTCTACGAGCAGTACTTC. The gene calls are TRBV30 and TRBJ2-7; 8 bases map to TRBD2. The CDR3 is 16 residues long. Losses at the gene ends were 1 base for V and 3 bases for J; bases not matched to a gene: 11. Germline CDR1 reads GTSNPN; CDR2 reads SVGIG (reference sequence).

The genes are TRBV7-9 and TRBJ2-2, with TRBD1 identical over 8 bases. Per the germline V gene, CDR1 is SEHNR and CDR2 is FQNEAQ (reference sequence). The length of the CDR3 is 15 residues. After removal of 5 bases from V and 1 base from J, the junction contained 3 bases not matched to a gene. CDR3 in amino acids: CASSGGTGNTGELFF. The CDR3 region has the DNA TGTGCCAGCAGCGGGGGGACAGGGAACACCGGGGAGCTGTTTTTT.

This chain uses TRBV24-1 with TRBJ2-3; TRBD2 aligns across 12 bases. J was trimmed by 3 bases and V by 1 base; bases with no gene match: 13. Germline CDR1 KGHDR, CDR2 SFDVKD. This CDR3 contains 20 residues. The CDR3 DNA reads TGTGCCACCAGTGATTTTGGTCTAGCGGGAGGGAACAGTGGTACAGATACGCAGTATTTT. Its protein is CATSDFGLAGGNSGTDTQYF.

V usage is TRBV7-2 and J usage is TRBJ2-3; 7 nucleotides match TRBD1. Trimming cost V 5 bases and J 0 bases; bases outside gene matches: 8. The CDR3 consists of 16 residues. CDR1 is SGHTA, CDR2 FQGNSA, per germline. The CDR3 DNA reads TGTGCCAGCAGCCGTAGACCGGGACAGAGCACAGATACGCAGTATTTT. The encoded protein is CASSRRPGQSTDTQYF. Combining the CDR3 with reference TRBV7-2 and TRBJ2-3 gives the whole variable domain GAGVSQSPSNKVTEKGKDVELRCDPISGHTALYWYRQSLGQGLEFLIYFQGNSAPDKSGLPSDRFSAERTGGSVSTLTIQRTQQEDSAVYLCASSRRPGQSTDTQYFGPGTRLTVL.

This clone was detected only once. This chain connects TRBV29-1 to TRBJ1-5; 7 nucleotides line up with TRBD1. The CDR3 is made up of 15 amino acids. The ends lost 3 bases at V and 4 bases at J; junction bases unmatched: 9. Germline CDR1 is SQVTM and CDR2 is ANQGSEA. CDR3 protein: CSVETGSGGNQPQHF. In DNA, the CDR3 is TGCAGCGTTGAGACAGGGAGCGGAGGAAATCAGCCCCAGCATTTT.

V usage is TRBV5-6 and J usage is TRBJ1-2, with D perhaps matching TRBD1 (5 bases). V was cut by 2 bases and J by 8 bases, with 16 bases left in between. CDR3 size: 14 residues. Germline assignment: CDR1 SGHDT and CDR2 YYEEEE. The CDR3 sequence is CASSFLSGAKGYTF. CDR3 coding DNA: TGTGCCAGCAGCTTTTTATCTGGGGCCAAAGGCTACACCTTC.